Listed below are T cell receptor beta chains from one sample, sequenced in a study of blood T cell repertoires in COVID-19. Sequencing was performed with immunoSEQ multiplex PCR; in TCRdb, only in-frame clones are kept and a portion is missing. The data show approximately 430,000 clones, with about nine tenths seen just once and approximately 1.4% held by the top ten. Sequencing was performed on peripheral blood. Source of these receptors: a woman aged 25 to 39 with active or convalescent COVID-19. CDR3s include the opening cysteine and the closing phenylalanine or tryptophan. D genes are given only for firm matches. The size of a clone is reported for some rows only, either as once, few or many, or as a class for expanded clones.

>NA|TRBJ2-7|NA|TRBV20-1
TGCAGTGCTAGTAGCACCGCGGGACCATCCTACGAGCAGTACTTC
CSASSTAGPSYEQYF
>TRBD1|TRBJ2-2|NA|TRBV19
TGTGCCAGTAGCCCACAGGGGTGGAACACCGGGGAGCTGTTTTTT
CASSPQGWNTGELFF
>TRBD2|TRBJ2-3|NA|TRBV2
TGTGCCAGCACCCTGGGACTAGGCACAGATACGCAGTATTTT
CASTLGLGTDTQYF
>NA|TRBJ2-1|NA|TRBV4-1
TGCGCCAGCAGCCCTGGACAATCCTTCTCCTACAATGAGCAGTTCTTC
CASSPGQSFSYNEQFF
>NA|TRBJ2-5|NA|TRBV5-6
TGTGCCAGCAGCTTGGACAGGTCGGAGACCCAGTACTTC
CASSLDRSETQYF
>NA|TRBJ2-6|NA|TRBV24-1
TGTGCCACAGCCGAGAAGAGCTCTGGGGCCAACGTCCTGACTTTC
CATAEKSSGANVLTF
>TRBD1|TRBJ1-5|NA|TRBV19
TGTGCCAGTTCGGACAGGGGGTCGGGGCAGCCCCAGCATTTT
CASSDRGSGQPQHF
>NA|TRBJ2-3|NA|TRBV28
TGTGCCAGCAGCACCGCCGGAGATACGCAGTATTTT
CASSTAGDTQYF
>TRBD1|TRBJ2-7|NA|TRBV6-5
TGTGCCAGCACGATTGGACAGGGGTCCTACGAGCAGTACTTC
CASTIGQGSYEQYF
>NA|TRBJ2-1|NA|TRBV19
TGTGCCAGTAGTACACGCGGGTCCTACAATGAGCAGTTCTTC
CASSTRGSYNEQFF
>TRBD1|TRBJ2-6|NA|TRBV5-6
TGTGCCAGCAGCCCCGGGACAGGGGGCTCTGGGGCCAACGTCCTGACTTTC
CASSPGTGGSGANVLTF
>TRBD1|TRBJ1-1|NA|TRBV6-1
TGTGCCAGCAGTGATTGGACAGGGGCTGGAGAAGCTTTCTTT
CASSDWTGAGEAFF
>NA|TRBJ2-2|NA|TRBV10-3
TGTGCCATCAGTGACTCCGCGGGAAGGGGATTTATCGGGGAGCTGTTTTTT
CAISDSAGRGFIGELFF
>NA|TRBJ2-7|NA|TRBV18
TGTGCCAGCTCACCGGGGCGCTACGAGCAGTACTTC
CASSPGRYEQYF
>NA|TRBJ2-7|NA|TRBV5-4
TGTGCCAGCAGCTTGGATCTTATTAACTCCTACGAGCAGTACTTC
CASSLDLINSYEQYF
>NA|TRBJ2-1|NA|TRBV28
TGTGCCAGCAGTTTTCCGGGTTACAATGAGCAGTTCTTC
CASSFPGYNEQFF
>TRBD1|TRBJ2-7|NA|TRBV3-1/TRBV3-2
TGTGCCAGCAGTCGCCGGGACAGCTACGAGCAGTACTTC
CASSRRDSYEQYF
>TRBD2|TRBJ2-7|once|TRBV19
TGTGCCAGTAGTATCACTAGCGGAGGAGATTACGAGCAGTACTTC
CASSITSGGDYEQYF
>TRBD1|TRBJ1-1|NA|TRBV5-1
TGCGCCAGCAGCTTTCTACAGGGGGCGAACACTGAAGCTTTCTTT
CASSFLQGANTEAFF
>TRBD1|TRBJ1-2|NA|TRBV19
TGTGCCAGTAGCCCGACAGGGAACTATGGCTACACCTTC
CASSPTGNYGYTF
>TRBD1|TRBJ2-1|NA|TRBV6-6
TGTGCCAGCAGTTACTTAGCGGACAGGGTAGGCAATGAGCAGTTCTTC
CASSYLADRVGNEQFF
>TRBD1|TRBJ1-1|NA|TRBV13
TGTGCCAGCAGCTTACTTGGGACAGCGAACACTGAAGCTTTCTTT
CASSLLGTANTEAFF
>TRBD1|TRBJ2-3|NA|TRBV16
TGTGCCAGCAGCCACGACAGGGAATCAGATACGCAGTATTTT
CASSHDRESDTQYF
>TRBD2|TRBJ2-1|NA|TRBV3-1/TRBV3-2
TGTGCCAGCAGCCAACGACTAGCGGGAGGCCTCTACAATGAGCAGTTCTTC
CASSQRLAGGLYNEQFF
>TRBD1|TRBJ1-3|NA|TRBV7-9
TGTGCCAGCAGCAAGGGACAGATGGGAAACACCATATATTTT
CASSKGQMGNTIYF
>TRBD1|TRBJ2-2|NA|TRBV6-5
TGTGCCACTTCGGGACAGGGGATTTACACCGGGGAGCTGTTTTTT
CATSGQGIYTGELFF
>NA|TRBJ1-2|NA|TRBV9
TGTGCCAGCAGCCTCCGGACAGACTCTTGGGTTGGCTACACCTTC
CASSLRTDSWVGYTF
>NA|TRBJ1-6|few|TRBV5-4
TGTGCCAGCAGCTGGGACACCAACAATAATTCACCCCTCCACTTT
CASSWDTNNNSPLHF
>NA|TRBJ2-1|NA|TRBV6-5
TGTGCCAGCAGGGAGAGCTCCTACAATGAGCAGTTCTTC
CASRESSYNEQFF
>TRBD2|TRBJ2-3|NA|TRBV4-1
TGCGCCAGCAGCCAAGATGGACTAGCGGGAGTGGCAGATACGCAGTATTTT
CASSQDGLAGVADTQYF
>NA|TRBJ2-1|NA|TRBV5-1
TGCGCCAGCAGGTCAGCGAGCTCCTACAATGAGCAGTTCTTC
CASRSASSYNEQFF
>TRBD1|TRBJ2-3|NA|TRBV5-6
TGTGCCAGCAGCGAGGGACAGAGCACAGATACGCAGTATTTT
CASSEGQSTDTQYF
>NA|TRBJ1-1|NA|TRBV9
TGTGCCAGCAGTCCGGAAGGACAGATTGCATCTGAAGCTTTCTTT
CASSPEGQIASEAFF
>NA|TRBJ1-6|NA|TRBV6-5
TGTGCCAGCAGTTATCAGAGGAGCTCCTATAATTCACCCCTCCACTTT
CASSYQRSSYNSPLHF
>TRBD2|TRBJ2-1|NA|TRBV28
TGTGCCAGCAGTTTAAGGGCTAGCGGGAGTTACAATGAGCAGTTCTTC
CASSLRASGSYNEQFF
>TRBD2|TRBJ2-6|few|TRBV6-1
TGTGCCAGCAGTGAAACTTGGTCTAGCGGATACAACTCTGGGGCCAACGTCCTGACTTTC
CASSETWSSGYNSGANVLTF
>TRBD1|TRBJ2-1|few|TRBV7-8
TGTGCCAGCAGCCCCTTTGTCCGGACAGGGAGCACCTACAATGAGCAGTTCTTC
CASSPFVRTGSTYNEQFF
>TRBD1|TRBJ2-7|NA|TRBV9
TGTGCCAGCAGCGTTGGTCAGGGGGCGGGATACGAGCAGTACTTC
CASSVGQGAGYEQYF
>TRBD2|TRBJ2-5|NA|TRBV2
TGTGCCAGCCGGGGACTAGCGAAAGAGACCCAGTACTTC
CASRGLAKETQYF
>TRBD2|TRBJ2-3|NA|TRBV7-8
TGTGCCAGCAGTTACGGGACTAGCGGGCGCGCAGATACGCAGTATTTT
CASSYGTSGRADTQYF
>TRBD1|TRBJ1-6|NA|TRBV6-5
TGTGCCAGCAGTTACGACAGGGATAATTCACCCCTCCACTTT
CASSYDRDNSPLHF
>TRBD2|TRBJ2-1|NA|TRBV3-1/TRBV3-2
TGTGCCAGCAGCCAAGATTGGCGGGGGACCTTCCAGATAGGGTCCTACAATGAGCAGTTCTTC
CASSQDWRGTFQIGSYNEQFF
>TRBD1|TRBJ1-5|NA|TRBV4-1
TGCGCCAGCAGCCAAGAGGGCAGGGGGCCTGATCAGCCCCAGCATTTT
CASSQEGRGPDQPQHF
>NA|TRBJ1-6|NA|TRBV10-2
TGCGCCAGCACTACCGAGGAGGGGTCACCCCTCCACTTT
CASTTEEGSPLHF
>TRBD2|TRBJ2-1|NA|TRBV6-5
TGTGCCAGCAGGCGGGGGGGCAATGAGCAGTTCTTC
CASRRGGNEQFF
>NA|TRBJ1-1|NA|TRBV5-4
TGTGCCAGCAGCGCCGGTGCGGGGGCGCTTGAAGCTTTCTTT
CASSAGAGALEAFF
>NA|TRBJ1-2|few|TRBV7-9
TGTGCCAGCAGCTTGAACGAGCCTAACTATGGCTACACCTTC
CASSLNEPNYGYTF
>NA|TRBJ2-4|NA|TRBV19
TGTGCCAGTAGTATCACAGCTGCCAAAAACATTCAGTACTTC
CASSITAAKNIQYF
>TRBD2|TRBJ2-5|NA|TRBV15
TGTGCCACCAGCAATCGCCCGACTAGCGGGAGGGCCGGGGAGACCCAGTACTTC
CATSNRPTSGRAGETQYF
>NA|TRBJ1-4|NA|TRBV11-2
TGTGCCAGCAGCTTACAGGCAGGAACTAATGAAAAACTGTTTTTT
CASSLQAGTNEKLFF
>NA|TRBJ1-6|NA|TRBV7-9
TGTGCCAGCAGCTTAGTGGGGGCAGGGTTCAGTTCACCCCTCCACTTT
CASSLVGAGFSSPLHF
>TRBD2|TRBJ2-7|NA|TRBV5-1
TGCGCCAGCAGCTTAGGACTAGCGGGAGCAGACGAGCAGTACTTC
CASSLGLAGADEQYF
>NA|TRBJ1-5|NA|TRBV7-9
TGTGCCAGCAGCTTATCGGCGGTTAATCAGCCCCAGCATTTT
CASSLSAVNQPQHF
>NA|TRBJ1-1|few|TRBV12-3/TRBV12-4
TGTGCCAGCAGTAGAACAGGGCTGGACGTAGCTTTCTTT
CASSRTGLDVAFF
>NA|TRBJ2-7|NA|TRBV7-2
TGTGCCAGCAGCTCCCCGGGGTACGAGCAGTACTTC
CASSSPGYEQYF
>NA|TRBJ1-2|NA|TRBV6-1
TGTGCCAGCAGTGAAAGGGCAGGGATCAAGAATGGCTACACCTTC
CASSERAGIKNGYTF
>NA|TRBJ1-5|NA|TRBV7-8
TGTGCCAGCAGCTCAGGACCGGGGAGTCAGCCCCAGCATTTT
CASSSGPGSQPQHF
>NA|TRBJ2-5|NA|TRBV10-2
TGCGCCAGCAGTGAGTTGGTCCGGGCCCAGTACTTC
CASSELVRAQYF
>NA|TRBJ1-1|NA|TRBV19
TGTGCCAGTAGAAACAGGGTCGATTCTGAAGCTTTCTTT
CASRNRVDSEAFF
>NA|TRBJ2-3|NA|TRBV19
TGTGCCAGTAGTATAGCCCTACCCGGACTTCTCACAGATACGCAGTATTTT
CASSIALPGLLTDTQYF